This is a list of T cell receptor beta chains from one sample in a study of T cells expressing NK-cell markers. One entry per CDR3 protein, without DNA, is what TCRdb gives after re-calling the 5' RACE reads. This sample contains 250,000 or so distinct CDR3 sequences. The sample comprised blood T cells: a sorted CD56 or NKG2C T cell subset, CD4+ or CD8+ T cells, or bulk PBMC T cells (not recorded which). The receptors originated from a woman between 18 and 69 years old in good health. The CDR3 runs from the conserved cysteine through the conserved F or W.

CSVRGGADTQYF TRBJ2-3 TRBV29-1
CASSLNAANTGELFF TRBJ2-2 TRBV7-2
CASSPSYSGTKTDTQYF TRBJ2-3 TRBV18
CASSRLIRGGGEQFF TRBJ2-1 TRBV12-3/TRBV12-4
CSASSHDREKLFF TRBJ1-4 TRBV20-1
CASSFSELGLGAFF TRBJ1-1 TRBV12-3/TRBV12-4
CASSLEDRGKQFF TRBJ2-1 TRBV7-8
CASSPLGGTISGNTIYF TRBJ1-3 TRBV11-2
CASSYQGQVNTEAFF TRBJ1-1 TRBV6-5
CASTFKGVSYNSPLHF TRBJ1-6 TRBV12-3/TRBV12-4
CASSLAGRETQYF TRBJ2-5 TRBV28
CASSLGLAGAGANVLTF TRBJ2-6 TRBV7-8
CASSPATNKNIQYF TRBJ2-4 TRBV18
CSVSLGQGSYEQYF TRBJ2-7 TRBV29-1
CASSGLGAGAADTQYF TRBJ2-3 TRBV7-8
CATSRDSSPNNSPLHF TRBJ1-6 TRBV15
CASSFNTGNTEAFF TRBJ1-1 TRBV5-1
CSATLGSLNTEAFF TRBJ1-1 TRBV20-1
CASSGTGSSSYNEQFF TRBJ2-1 TRBV28
CASSQGQGIGGYTF TRBJ1-2 TRBV4-3
CASRFGTGSADTQYF TRBJ2-3 TRBV5-1
CASSPQSRAGETQYF TRBJ2-5 TRBV18
CASSLQLAGAGNIQYF TRBJ2-4 TRBV5-6
CASSLSYAGGYEQYF TRBJ2-7 TRBV7-2
CSARDRTGPGNTIYF TRBJ1-3 TRBV20-1
CASSPDWNEQFF TRBJ2-1 TRBV5-1